This section outlines one T cell receptor (beta chain) sequence together with its context. This record belongs to a study of blood T cell repertoires in COVID-19. About the research overall: Sites in the United States, Italy and Spain provided acute and convalescent COVID-19 samples. Sources were T cells, B-cell-depleted T cells, or PBMCs; the material itself was cDNA or gDNA.

V trimming: 10 bases; J trimming: 4 bases; junction bases outside the gene matches: 4. The CDR3 has 12 amino acids. The V gene's germline CDR1 is MNHEY and CDR2 SMNVEV (reference sequence). How the authors handled the data: Reference gene primers were amplified, and this amplification served to estimate nucleated cell counts. Profiled with immunoSEQ multiplex PCR; TCRdb holds only in-frame clones, not every one. The DNA gave D and trimming, while V, J and clone size come from that table. The repertoire consists of fewer than 200,000 clones, with about 88% occurring once and the leading ten covering approximately 2%.

The sequenced sample was peripheral blood. The receptor comes from a man aged 45-65 years who had recovered from COVID-19. The rearrangement uses TRBV27 and TRBJ2-3; 8 nucleotides match TRBD2. This chain's CDR3 is CATRAGADTQYF. CDR3 DNA: TGTGCCACGCGAGCGGGAGCAGATACGCAGTATTTT.